The present T cell receptor (beta chain) was sequenced within a study of cytomegalovirus exposure and HLA in healthy donors. In the PCR, 60 Vbeta and 13 Jbeta primers were used. As handled by the study authors: As a later analysis found, there were roughly 80 million unique TCR beta chains, of which 8.5 million to 14 million were shared. The assay was immunoSEQ multiplex PCR, and TCRdb's table has in-frame clones only and misses some. The V and J calls and clone size come from that table; D and trimming were worked out from the DNA. Of 100,000 to 120,000 clones listed, around 77% are singletons. Findings and caveats of the study: It was reported that the classifier diagnosed cytomegalovirus status with high specificity and sensitivity in both the original and validation cohorts. In a later analysis, several top co-occurrence clusters appeared linked to parvovirus B19, influenza, CMV and Epstein-Barr virus. The study had only CMV serostatus as immune exposure information.

This clone was detected once. Its target is unknown. Germline V gene lookup returns CDR1 SNHLY and CDR2 FYNNEI. The CDR3 has 13 amino acids. Trimming cost V 5 bases and J 4 bases, with 9 bases left between them. The receptor's source is a woman under 40 in good health and CMV-seropositive. This chain links TRBV2 with TRBJ1-5, with D uncertain. The specimen sequenced was PBMCs. This CDR3 reads CASSNLVNQPQHF. The CDR3, as DNA: TGTGCCAGCAGTAACTTAGTTAATCAGCCCCAGCATTTT.